The source of this T cell receptor (beta chain) is a study of read filtering for tumor transcriptome and immune sequencing. In this sample, this clonotype turned up many times. From 300 to 400 ng of RNA, a library with molecular barcoded alpha/delta and beta/gamma adaptors was made. Each CDR3 protein is one row after TCRdb ran MiXCR on the reads. The data contain about 130,000 distinct CDR3 sequences, 10% to 15% of them singletons. V lost 1 base, J lost 10 bases, and 4 bases stayed unmatched. Germline CDR1 reads KGHSH; CDR2 reads LQKENI. The CDR3 covers 15 residues. This receptor was taken from a donor aged 40 or over with multiple myeloma. The rearrangement uses TRBV18 and TRBJ2-1; 13 bases are shared with TRBD2. Sequencing was done on a sample of a population of CD138-negative cells sorted from bone marrow. For the CDR3, the DNA is TGTGCCAGCTCACCACAACTAGCGGGAGGGGAAGAGCAGTTCTTC. Residues: CASSPQLAGGEEQFF.